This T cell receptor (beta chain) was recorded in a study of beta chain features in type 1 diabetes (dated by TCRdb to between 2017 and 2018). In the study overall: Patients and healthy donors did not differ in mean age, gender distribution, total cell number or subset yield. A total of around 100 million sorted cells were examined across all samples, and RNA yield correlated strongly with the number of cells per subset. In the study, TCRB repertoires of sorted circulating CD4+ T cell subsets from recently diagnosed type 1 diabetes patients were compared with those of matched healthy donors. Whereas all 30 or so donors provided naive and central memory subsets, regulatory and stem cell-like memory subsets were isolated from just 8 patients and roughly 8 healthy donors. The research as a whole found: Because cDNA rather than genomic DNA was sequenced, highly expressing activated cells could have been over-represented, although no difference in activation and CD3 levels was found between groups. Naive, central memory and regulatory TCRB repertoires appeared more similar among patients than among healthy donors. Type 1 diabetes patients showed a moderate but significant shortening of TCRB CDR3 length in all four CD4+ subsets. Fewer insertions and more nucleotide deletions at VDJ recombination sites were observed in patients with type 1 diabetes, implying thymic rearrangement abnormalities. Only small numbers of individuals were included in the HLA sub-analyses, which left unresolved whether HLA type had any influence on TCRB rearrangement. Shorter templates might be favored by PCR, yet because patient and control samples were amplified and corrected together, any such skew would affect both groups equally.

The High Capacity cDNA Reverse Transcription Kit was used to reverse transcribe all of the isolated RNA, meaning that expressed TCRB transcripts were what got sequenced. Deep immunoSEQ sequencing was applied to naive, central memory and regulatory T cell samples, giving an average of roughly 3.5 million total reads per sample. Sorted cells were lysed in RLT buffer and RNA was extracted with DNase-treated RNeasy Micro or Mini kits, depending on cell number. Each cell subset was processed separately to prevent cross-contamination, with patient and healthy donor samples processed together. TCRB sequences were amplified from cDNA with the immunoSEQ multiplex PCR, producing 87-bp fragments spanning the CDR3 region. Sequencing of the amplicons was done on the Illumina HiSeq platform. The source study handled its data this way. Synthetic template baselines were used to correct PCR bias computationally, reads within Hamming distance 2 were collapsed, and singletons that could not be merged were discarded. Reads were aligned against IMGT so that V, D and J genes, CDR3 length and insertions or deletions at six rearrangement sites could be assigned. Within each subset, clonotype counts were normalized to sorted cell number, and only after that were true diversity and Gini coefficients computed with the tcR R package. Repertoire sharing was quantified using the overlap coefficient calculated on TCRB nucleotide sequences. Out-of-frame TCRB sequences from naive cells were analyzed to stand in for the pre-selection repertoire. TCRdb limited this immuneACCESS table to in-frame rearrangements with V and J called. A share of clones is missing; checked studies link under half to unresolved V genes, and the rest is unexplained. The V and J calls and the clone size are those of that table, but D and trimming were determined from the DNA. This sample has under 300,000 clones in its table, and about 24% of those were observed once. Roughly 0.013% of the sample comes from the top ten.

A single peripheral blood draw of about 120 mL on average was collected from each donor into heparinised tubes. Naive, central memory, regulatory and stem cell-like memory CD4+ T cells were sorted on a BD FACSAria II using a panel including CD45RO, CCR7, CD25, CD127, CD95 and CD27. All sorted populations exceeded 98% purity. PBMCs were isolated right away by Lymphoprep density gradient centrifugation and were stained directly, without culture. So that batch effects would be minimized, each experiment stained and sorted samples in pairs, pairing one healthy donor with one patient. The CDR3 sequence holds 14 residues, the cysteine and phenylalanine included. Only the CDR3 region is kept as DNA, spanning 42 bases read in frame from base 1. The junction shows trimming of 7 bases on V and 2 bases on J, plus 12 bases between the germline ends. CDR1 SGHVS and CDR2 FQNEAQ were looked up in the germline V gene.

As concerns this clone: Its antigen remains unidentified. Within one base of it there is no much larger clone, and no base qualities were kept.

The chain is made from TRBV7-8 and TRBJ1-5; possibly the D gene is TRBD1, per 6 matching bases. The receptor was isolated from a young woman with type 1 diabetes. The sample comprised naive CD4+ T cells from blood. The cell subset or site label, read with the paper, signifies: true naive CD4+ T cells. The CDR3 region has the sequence CASTEDSGNQPQHF. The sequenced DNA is TGTGCCAGCACCGAGGACAGTGGCAATCAGCCCCAGCATTTT.